Below are 23 T cell receptor beta chains sequenced from a single sample in a study of post-analysis software for immune sequencing data. The antigens for these receptors are not known. Findings and limits, study-wide: Comparison of patients with controls showed five TRBV segments more frequent in patients, TRBV5-6, TRBV5-1 and TRBV20-1 among them.

TCR beta cDNA libraries included unique molecular identifiers. One entry per CDR3 protein results from TCRdb running MiXCR on the PCR reads. The sample includes 350,000 to 500,000 distinct CDR3 sequences, 30% to 45% of them seen just once. Specimen: blood. Every receptor here comes from a girl aged 2-10 years with multiple sclerosis.

In this sample, this clonotype turned up once. The DNA for the CDR3 is TGTGCCAGCAGTGAAGCTCGGGATAGCTTAAACACAGATACGCAGTATTTT. Protein sequence: CASSEARDSLNTDTQYF. V gene TRBV6-1 combines with J gene TRBJ2-3; a possible D gene is TRBD2 (5 bases). This CDR3 has 17 amino acids. Between the trimmed V and J ends, which lost 0 bases and 2 bases, there was a span of 15 bases. Germline V gene lookup returns CDR1 MNHNS and CDR2 SASEGT.

The V gene is TRBV6-5, the J gene TRBJ2-7, with D unclear. Trimming removed 2 bases from V and 3 bases from J, with 17 bases in between. CDR1 and CDR2 (germline): MNHEY, SVGAGI. This CDR3 has 16 amino acids. The CDR3 sequence: CASSYPTVLGYYEQYF. The CDR3 nucleotides are TGTGCCAGCAGTTACCCTACAGTTTTAGGGTACTACGAGCAGTACTTC.

The gene calls are TRBV29-1 and TRBJ2-1; D uncertain. This CDR3 comprises 14 residues. V was shortened by 0 bases and J by 5 bases, with 11 bases between the two germline ends. The V gene's germline CDR1 is SQVTM and CDR2 ANQGSEA. The CDR3 DNA reads TGCAGCGTTGAAGATCTGTCGGAAAACAATGAGCAGTTCTTC. Protein: CSVEDLSENNEQFF.

This chain uses TRBV11-2 with TRBJ2-1; tentatively, D is TRBD1 (6 bases). V gave up 0 bases and J gave up 7 bases, with 10 bases separating them. Germline CDR1 reads SGHAT; CDR2 reads FQNNGV. The CDR3 spans 14 residues. CDR3 nucleotides: TGTGCCAGCAGCTTAGACTGGGGGCAGAATGAGCAGTTCTTC. It is translated as CASSLDWGQNEQFF.

This clonotype was observed a handful of times. The chain links TRBV7-2 to TRBJ1-2; D may be TRBD1 (5 bases). This CDR3 is built from 15 residues. The V gene's germline CDR1 is SGHTA and CDR2 FQGNSA. Trimming stripped 5 bases from V and 5 bases from J, with 18 bases between. The CDR3 is CASSPAQGVIYGYTF. In nucleotides, the CDR3 is TGTGCCAGCAGCCCCGCCCAGGGCGTCATTTATGGCTACACCTTC.

The genes are TRBV25-1 and TRBJ2-1; 9 nucleotides align to TRBD1. The CDR3 loop spans 14 amino acids. V lost 3 bases, J lost 6 bases, and 3 bases stayed unmatched. Germline V lookup: CDR1 MGHDK, CDR2 SYGVNS. This CDR3 reads CASSEWGQGNEQFF. The CDR3 DNA reads as TGTGCCAGCAGTGAGTGGGGACAGGGCAATGAGCAGTTCTTC.

The chain is built from TRBV15 and TRBJ1-1; maybe TRBD1 (6 bases). CDR1 and CDR2 (germline): LNHNV, YYDKDF (reference sequence). V lost 5 bases, J lost 0 bases, and 13 bases lay in between. The CDR3 has 15 residues. The CDR3: CATSGTSYMNTEAFF. Here the CDR3 DNA reads TGTGCCACCAGCGGGACATCTTACATGAACACTGAAGCTTTCTTT.

This clonotype turned up a few times. V and J are TRBV12-3 or TRBV12-4 and TRBJ2-7, with 7 bases that match TRBD1. The CDR3 runs 14 residues. The junction had 3 bases not matched to a gene; V was cut back by 4 bases and J by 0 bases. As DNA, the CDR3 is TGTGCCAGCAGTTCGGACAGGAGCTCCTACGAGCAGTACTTC. The encoded protein is CASSSDRSSYEQYF.

This chain links TRBV6-6 with TRBJ2-3; TRBD2 aligns across 13 bases. The J segment lost 4 bases and the V segment lost 7 bases, leaving 8 bases of the junction unmatched. The CDR3 contains 16 residues. Germline CDR1 and CDR2: MNHNY and SVGAGI (reference sequence). The CDR3 DNA sequence: TGTGCCAGCACCCAAGGACTAGCGGGGGTGGCAGATACGCAGTATTTT. Its translation is CASTQGLAGVADTQYF.

This clonotype came up a few times. The V call is TRBV29-1, the J call TRBJ2-1; TRBD1 aligns across 9 bases. The CDR3 has 14 amino acids. The J segment lost 6 bases and the V segment lost 4 bases, leaving 7 bases of the junction unmatched. Per the germline V gene, CDR1 is SQVTM and CDR2 is ANQGSEA. The CDR3 sequence is CSVAGQGLGNEQFF. In DNA form, the CDR3 reads TGCAGCGTTGCGGGACAGGGCCTGGGCAATGAGCAGTTCTTC.

This clonotype has a single count. The V and J genes are TRBV20-1 and TRBJ2-5, with D unresolved. The end of the DNA fits TRBJ2-7 better, so the J call may be wrong. This CDR3 spans 11 amino acids. CDR1 is DFQATT and CDR2 is SNEGSKA in the germline V gene (reference sequence). CDR3 in amino acids: CSAREDYEQYF. In DNA form, the CDR3 reads TGCAGTGCTAGAGAAGACTACGAGCAGTACTTC.

The J gene is TRBJ1-1, the V gene TRBV28; 9 positions agree with TRBD1. V lost 5 bases, J lost 4 bases, and 5 bases stayed unmatched. Looked up from germline, CDR1 is MDHEN and CDR2 is SYDVKM. This CDR3 comprises 14 residues. CDR3 residues: CASSGTGRVTEAFF. CDR3 sequence (DNA): TGTGCCAGCAGTGGGACAGGGCGGGTCACTGAAGCTTTCTTT.

This clonotype was picked up a small number of times. This sequence joins TRBV28 and TRBJ2-5, with 10 bases lining up with TRBD1. This CDR3 is built from 15 residues. V gave up 4 bases and J gave up 10 bases; unmatched junction bases: 12. Germline values: CDR1 MDHEN, CDR2 SYDVKM. The CDR3 loop is CASSSPGQGIWGQYF. In DNA form, the CDR3 reads TGTGCCAGCAGTTCACCGGGACAGGGGATTTGGGGCCAGTACTTC.

This clonotype occurred a few times. V is TRBV20-1 and J is TRBJ2-1; the D is unclear. Germline lookup yields CDR1 DFQATT and CDR2 SNEGSKA (reference sequence). The length of the CDR3 is 15 residues. V lost 3 bases and J lost 2, with 14 bases in between. The CDR3 loop reads CSASPSQRTYNEQFF. The CDR3 nucleotides are TGCAGTGCTAGCCCCTCCCAGAGGACCTACAATGAGCAGTTCTTC.

The CDR3 sequence: CAIKVGGAYNEQFF. The CDR3 DNA sequence: TGTGCCATCAAGGTCGGGGGGGCCTACAATGAGCAGTTCTTC. V is TRBV10-3 and J is TRBJ2-1; 8 bases are a match to TRBD2. V shed 7 bases and J 2 bases; nucleotides not matched to a gene: 4. There are 14 residues in the CDR3. Per the germline V gene, CDR1 is ENHRY and CDR2 is SYGVKD.

This clonotype was seen a few times. The V gene is TRBV6-2 or TRBV6-3, the J gene TRBJ2-7; 8 nucleotides match TRBD2. Germline trimming cut 6 bases from V and 0 bases from J; bases unmatched to any gene: 7. The CDR3 spans 15 residues. Germline-derived CDR1 and CDR2 are MNHEY and SVGEGT. As DNA, the CDR3 is TGTGCCAGCAGGCCCGTAAGCGGGAGCTCCTACGAGCAGTACTTC. Amino acids: CASRPVSGSSYEQYF.

The chain recombines TRBV6-1 with TRBJ2-1; 7 bases agree with TRBD1. CDR3 length equals 14 residues. The ends lost 4 bases at V and 6 bases at J; junction bases unmatched: 6. In germline, CDR1 is MNHNS, CDR2 SASEGT. Here the CDR3 reads CASSARDSRNEQFF. Written as DNA, the CDR3 is TGTGCCAGCAGTGCCCGGGACAGCCGCAATGAGCAGTTCTTC.

This clonotype was seen a few times. A much larger clone differs from this one at a single base, so this may be a read error. The chain links TRBV3-1 to TRBJ2-7, with TRBD2 matching over 8 bases. The CDR3 is 15 amino acids. CDR1 and CDR2 from the germline V gene are LGHDT and YNNKEL (reference sequence). The CDR3 bases are TGTGCCGGCAGCCAAGAAAGCGGGAGCTCCTACGAGCAGTACTTC. Amino acid sequence: CAGSQESGSSYEQYF.

In its sample, this clonotype was seen a few times. For the CDR3, the DNA is TGTGCCAGCAGCGCTTGGGATCTAGCTAACTATGGCTACACCTTC. It translates to CASSAWDLANYGYTF. J is TRBJ1-2 and V is TRBV9, with D uncertain. The germline V and J ends were trimmed by 3 bases and 0 bases, with 12 bases remaining between them. The CDR3 consists of 15 residues. CDR1 SGDLS and CDR2 YYNGEE come from the germline V gene.

This clonotype was observed a few times. The chain has TRBV7-9 and TRBJ2-7; 9 positions match TRBD1. Germline CDR1 is SEHNR and CDR2 is FQNEAQ (reference sequence). Trimming removed 5 bases from V and 3 bases from J; junction bases left unmatched: 5. There are 14 residues in the CDR3. As DNA, the CDR3 is TGTGCCAGCAGCCAGGGACAGGGAGTCTACGAGCAGTACTTC. Translating it yields CASSQGQGVYEQYF.

CDR3 sequence reads: CASSFGARFCYGYTF. CDR3 sequence (DNA): TGTGCCAGCAGCTTCGGGGCTCGGTTTTGCTATGGCTACACCTTC. The chain is built from TRBV28 and TRBJ1-2; a possible D gene is TRBD1 (5 bases). CDR1 and CDR2 (germline): MDHEN, SYDVKM. This CDR3 spans 15 amino acids. The germline V and J ends were trimmed by 6 bases and 4 bases, with 18 bases remaining between them.

The sample holds a few counts of this clonotype. The chain is built from TRBV7-2 and TRBJ1-1, with D hard to call. The CDR3 loop spans 12 amino acids. The ends were cut back, 5 bases at V and 9 bases at J, with 13 bases in the middle. Germline CDR1 SGHTA, CDR2 FQGNSA. The DNA of the CDR3 is TGTGCCAGCAGCCCAACTGCAAGCCAAGCTTTCTTT. It is translated as CASSPTASQAFF.

The chain employs TRBV4-2 and TRBJ2-7; 8 bases line up with TRBD2. This CDR3 contains 15 residues. Germline values: CDR1 LGHNA, CDR2 YNFKEQ. After removal of 1 base from V and 4 bases from J, the junction contained 6 bases not matched to a gene. The CDR3 DNA follows: TGTGCCAGCAGCCAAGGGTTAGCGGGGATGTACGAGCAGTACTTC. Encoded protein: CASSQGLAGMYEQYF.